The next 8 T cell receptor beta chains were all read from a single sample in a study of blood T cell repertoires in COVID-19. The table came from immunoSEQ multiplex PCR; TCRdb's copy has only in-frame clones and leaves some out. In the table there are around 200,000 clones, just under 90% of which are singletons. The sequenced sample was peripheral blood. The receptors derive from a woman under 30 who had recovered from COVID-19.

For this clone: A much larger clone differs from this one at a single base, so this may be a read error. The chain joins TRBV7-8 to TRBJ2-2, with TRBD1 matching 7 bases. Looked up from germline, CDR1 is SGHVS and CDR2 is FQNEAQ. V gave up 1 base and J gave up 1 base; unmatched junction bases: 0. The CDR3 is 15 amino acids. CDR3 sequence reads: CASSLGTGNTGELFF. DNA for the CDR3: TGTGCCAGCAGCTTAGGGACAGGGAACACCGGGGAGCTGTTTTTT.

V usage is TRBV29-1 and J usage is TRBJ2-5, with no clear D. The V end was cut by 0 bases, the J end by 5 bases, with 13 bases between. The CDR3 spans 14 residues. Per germline, CDR1 SQVTM and CDR2 ANQGSEA. The CDR3 DNA is TGCAGCGTTGAAGATCCGGTATCGCGGGAGACCCAGTACTTC. As protein: CSVEDPVSRETQYF. Full variable domain (missing parts from reference TRBV29-1 and TRBJ2-5): SAVISQKPSRDICQRGTSLTIQCQVDSQVTMMFWYRQQPGQSLTLIATANQGSEATYESGFVIDKFPISRPNLTFSTLTVSNMSPEDSSIYLCSVEDPVSRETQYFGPGTRLLVL.

This chain connects TRBV7-9 to TRBJ1-1, with D possibly TRBD1 on 5 matching bases. V lost 2 bases and J 8 bases, leaving 12 bases between the germline ends. Germline assignment: CDR1 SEHNR and CDR2 FQNEAQ (reference sequence). The CDR3 length is 13 residues. The CDR3 is CASSLSAGEEAFF. The CDR3, as DNA: TGTGCCAGCAGCTTATCGGCGGGGGAAGAAGCTTTCTTT.

This clone was detected ten times or more. The chain joins TRBV7-2 to TRBJ2-2; TRBD2 matches 8 bases. After removal of 7 bases from V and 6 bases from J, the junction contained 4 bases not matched to a gene. Germline loops: CDR1 SGHTA, CDR2 FQGNSA. The CDR3 loop spans 13 amino acids. The CDR3 loop reads CASNLGGAGELFF. The DNA of the CDR3 is TGTGCCAGCAACCTCGGGGGGGCCGGGGAGCTGTTTTTT.

The CDR3 DNA follows: TGTGCCACTGCGGGCGGGACTAGCTCCTACAATGAGCAGTTCTTC. Protein product: CATAGGTSSYNEQFF. The chain couples TRBV24-1 to TRBJ2-1, with TRBD2 matching 8 bases. Germline V gene data show CDR1 as KGHDR and CDR2 as SFDVKD. V trimming: 10 bases; J trimming: 0 bases; junction bases outside the gene matches: 7. The CDR3 runs 15 residues.

The rearrangement uses TRBV7-9 and TRBJ1-2; TRBD1 matches at 10 bases. Germline CDR1 is SEHNR and CDR2 is FQNEAQ (reference sequence). The CDR3 is 16 amino acids. Trimming removed 5 bases from V and 3 bases from J; junction bases left unmatched: 9. CDR3: CASSGQGVTTHYGYTF. The CDR3 DNA follows: TGTGCCAGCAGCGGACAGGGGGTGACGACCCACTATGGCTACACCTTC.

V is TRBV29-1 and J is TRBJ2-7; D possibly corresponds to TRBD1 (6 bases). CDR1 is SQVTM and CDR2 is ANQGSEA in the germline V gene. The CDR3 is made up of 14 amino acids. The V end lost 6 bases, the J end lost 2 bases, and 17 bases lay between the germline ends. For the CDR3, the DNA is TGCAGCGTGGGATACAGGGTGGGGCCCTACGAGCAGTACTTC. Amino acid sequence: CSVGYRVGPYEQYF.

A note on this clone: The sample carries other DNA sequences with the same CDR3. The rearrangement links TRBV7-9 to TRBJ1-1; 7 bases are shared with TRBD1. V lost 8 bases to trimming and J lost 4 bases; unmatched junction nucleotides: 4. The CDR3 has 12 residues. The germline gives CDR1 SEHNR, CDR2 FQNEAQ (reference sequence). CDR3 nucleotide sequence: TGTGCCAGCTCACCAGGGGGCACTGAAGCTTTCTTT. Translation: CASSPGGTEAFF.